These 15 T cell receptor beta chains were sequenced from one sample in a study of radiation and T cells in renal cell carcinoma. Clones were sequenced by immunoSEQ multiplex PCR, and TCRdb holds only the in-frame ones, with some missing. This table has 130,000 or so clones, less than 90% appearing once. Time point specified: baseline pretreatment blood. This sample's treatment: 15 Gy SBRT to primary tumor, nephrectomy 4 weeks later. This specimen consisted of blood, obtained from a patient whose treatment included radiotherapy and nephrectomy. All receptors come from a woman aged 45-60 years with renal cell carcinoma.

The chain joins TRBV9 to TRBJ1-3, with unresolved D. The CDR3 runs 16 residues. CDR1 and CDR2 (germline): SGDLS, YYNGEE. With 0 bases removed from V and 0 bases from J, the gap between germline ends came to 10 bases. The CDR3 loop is CASSVEVGPSGNTIYF. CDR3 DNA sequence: TGTGCCAGCAGCGTAGAGGTCGGACCCTCTGGAAACACCATATATTTT.

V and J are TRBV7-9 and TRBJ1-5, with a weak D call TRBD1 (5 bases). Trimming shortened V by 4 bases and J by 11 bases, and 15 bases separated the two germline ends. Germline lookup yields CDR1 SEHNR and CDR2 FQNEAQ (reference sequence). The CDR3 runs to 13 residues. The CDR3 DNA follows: TGTGCCAGCAGCTCCCTGGGCAGGGACGCCCAGCATTTT. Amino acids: CASSSLGRDAQHF.

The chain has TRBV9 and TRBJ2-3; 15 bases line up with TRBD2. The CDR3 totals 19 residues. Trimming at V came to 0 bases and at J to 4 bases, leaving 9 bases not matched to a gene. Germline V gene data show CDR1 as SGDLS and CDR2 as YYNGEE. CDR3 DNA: TGTGCCAGCAGCGTAGATCGGTTGGGACTAGCGGGGGGCGCAGATACGCAGTATTTT. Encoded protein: CASSVDRLGLAGGADTQYF.

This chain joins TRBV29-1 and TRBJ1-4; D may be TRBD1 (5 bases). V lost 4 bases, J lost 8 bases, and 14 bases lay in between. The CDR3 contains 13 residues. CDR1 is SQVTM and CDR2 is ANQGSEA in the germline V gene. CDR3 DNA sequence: TGCAGCGTTGGGGGCAGCCCGGGGGAAAAACTGTTTTTT. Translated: CSVGGSPGEKLFF.

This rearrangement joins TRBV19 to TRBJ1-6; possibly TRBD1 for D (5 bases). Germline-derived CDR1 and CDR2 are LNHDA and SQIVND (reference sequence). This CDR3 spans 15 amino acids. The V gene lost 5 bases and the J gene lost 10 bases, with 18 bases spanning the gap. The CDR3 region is CASSGDRPPRSPLHF. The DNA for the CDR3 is TGTGCCAGTAGTGGGGACCGTCCCCCGAGGTCACCCCTCCACTTT.

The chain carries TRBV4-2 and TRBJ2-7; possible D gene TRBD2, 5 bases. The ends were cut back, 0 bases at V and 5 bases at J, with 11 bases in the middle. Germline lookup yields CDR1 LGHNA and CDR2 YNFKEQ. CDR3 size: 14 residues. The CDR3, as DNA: TGTGCCAGCAGCCAAGAGGGTAGCGAGGACGAGCAGTACTTC. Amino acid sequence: CASSQEGSEDEQYF.

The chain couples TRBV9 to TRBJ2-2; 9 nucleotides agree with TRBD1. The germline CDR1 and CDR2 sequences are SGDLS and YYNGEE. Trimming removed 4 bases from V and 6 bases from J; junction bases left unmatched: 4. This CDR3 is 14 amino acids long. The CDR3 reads CASSSQGAAGELFF. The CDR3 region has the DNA TGTGCCAGCAGCTCACAGGGGGCGGCCGGGGAGCTGTTTTTT.

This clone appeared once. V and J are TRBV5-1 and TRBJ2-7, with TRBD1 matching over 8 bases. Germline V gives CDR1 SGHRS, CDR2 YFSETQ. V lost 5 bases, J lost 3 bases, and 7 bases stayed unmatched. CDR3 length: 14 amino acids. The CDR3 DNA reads TGCGCCAGCAGTCCCACAGGGGGGTACTACGAGCAGTACTTC. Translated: CASSPTGGYYEQYF.

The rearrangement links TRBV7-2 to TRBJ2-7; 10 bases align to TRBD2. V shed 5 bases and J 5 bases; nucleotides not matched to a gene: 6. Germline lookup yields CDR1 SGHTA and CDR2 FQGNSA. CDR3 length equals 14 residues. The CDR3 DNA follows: TGTGCCAGCAGCGCGACTAGCGGGTTTAACGAGCAGTACTTC. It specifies CASSATSGFNEQYF.

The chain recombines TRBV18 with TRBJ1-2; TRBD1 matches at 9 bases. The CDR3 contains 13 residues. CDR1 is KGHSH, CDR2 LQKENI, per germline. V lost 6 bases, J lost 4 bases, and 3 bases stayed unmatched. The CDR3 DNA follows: TGTGCCAGCTCGCGACAGGGGGGCTATGGCTACACCTTC. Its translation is CASSRQGGYGYTF.

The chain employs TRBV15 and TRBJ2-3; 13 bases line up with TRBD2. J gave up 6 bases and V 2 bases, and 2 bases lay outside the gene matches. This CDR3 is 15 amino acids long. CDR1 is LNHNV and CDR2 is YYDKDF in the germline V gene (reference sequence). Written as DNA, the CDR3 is TGTGCCACCAGCAGATCGACTAGCGGGGGGGATACGCAGTATTTT. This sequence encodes CATSRSTSGGDTQYF.

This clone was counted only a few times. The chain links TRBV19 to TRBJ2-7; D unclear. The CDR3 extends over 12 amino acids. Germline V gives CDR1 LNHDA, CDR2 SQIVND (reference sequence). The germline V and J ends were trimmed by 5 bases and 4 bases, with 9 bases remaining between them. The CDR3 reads CASSSTAYEQYF. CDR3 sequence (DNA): TGTGCCAGTAGTTCTACTGCGTACGAGCAGTACTTC.

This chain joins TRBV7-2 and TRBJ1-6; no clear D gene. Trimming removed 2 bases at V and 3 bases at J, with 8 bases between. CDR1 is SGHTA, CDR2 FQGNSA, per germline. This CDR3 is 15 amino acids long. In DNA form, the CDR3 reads TGTGCCAGCAGCTTACTTCGGTTCTATAATTCACCCCTCCACTTT. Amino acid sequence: CASSLLRFYNSPLHF.

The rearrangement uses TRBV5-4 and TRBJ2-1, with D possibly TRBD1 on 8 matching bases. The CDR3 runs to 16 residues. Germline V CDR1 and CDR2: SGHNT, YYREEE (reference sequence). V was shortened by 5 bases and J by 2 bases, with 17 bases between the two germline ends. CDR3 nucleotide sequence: TGTGCCAGCAGAAAGGACAGGGACTATACCTACAATGAGCAGTTCTTC. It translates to CASRKDRDYTYNEQFF.

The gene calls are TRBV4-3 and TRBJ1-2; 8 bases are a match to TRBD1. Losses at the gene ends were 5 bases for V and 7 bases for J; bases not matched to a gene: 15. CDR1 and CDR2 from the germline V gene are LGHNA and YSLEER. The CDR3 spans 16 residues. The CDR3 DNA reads TGCGCCAGCAGCTCCCAACGGGACAGGCTCCACCCTGGCTACACCTTC. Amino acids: CASSSQRDRLHPGYTF.